These 5 T cell receptor beta chains came from one sample sequenced in a study of vaccination effects on CD4 cells after COVID-19. Expansion with viral peptide pools was applied to antigen-specific CD4+ T cells by the ViraFEST assay prior to sequencing. Isolating CD4+ T cells followed less than 11 days of culture. Each participant received a vaccine that was either BNT162b2 or mRNA-1273, given as two doses. The table came from immunoSEQ multiplex PCR; TCRdb's copy has only in-frame clones and leaves some out. Of 35,000 to 45,000 clones in the sample, roughly 79% were seen once. Their target antigens are unknown. The sample consisted of CD4+ T cells from PBMCs cultured with HCoV-NL63 spike peptides, taken after COVID-19 vaccination. The receptor source for this set is a human donor who received a COVID-19 vaccine. Some clones in this sample may be carry-over from other donors' samples.

The V gene is TRBV6-9, the J gene TRBJ1-1; D possibly corresponds to TRBD1 (5 bases). Trimming stripped 4 bases from V and 7 bases from J, with 16 bases between. The germline V gene has CDR1 MNHGY and CDR2 SVAAGI. There are 14 residues in the CDR3. The CDR3 bases are TGTGCCAGCAGTTCTCCTGGGAGGGGCGGTGAAGCTTTCTTT. Translating it yields CASSSPGRGGEAFF.

The chain couples TRBV5-1 to TRBJ2-4; D not certain. The CDR3 extends over 15 amino acids. The ends were cut back, 4 bases at V and 0 bases at J, with 11 bases in the middle. The germline V gene has CDR1 SGHRS and CDR2 YFSETQ. CDR3 DNA: TGCGCCAGCAGCCTTGCGGCCGGAGCCAAAAACATTCAGTACTTC. Protein: CASSLAAGAKNIQYF. Variable domain in full (rest from reference TRBV5-1 and TRBJ2-4): KAGVTQTPRYLIKTRGQQVTLSCSPISGHRSVSWYQQTPGQGLQFLFEYFSETQRNKGNFPGRFSGRQFSNSRSEMNVSTLELGDSALYLCASSLAAGAKNIQYFGAGTRLSVL.

This rearrangement joins TRBV5-1 to TRBJ1-3, with D tentatively TRBD1 (5 bases). Trimming left V 1 base short and J 8 bases short, with 13 bases between. The CDR3 runs to 14 residues. The germline V gene encodes CDR1 SGHRS and CDR2 YFSETQ. As DNA, the CDR3 is TGCGCCAGCAGCTTGACTCTGTCGGGGGACACCATATATTTT. It specifies CASSLTLSGDTIYF. The full variable domain, with the rest looked up from reference TRBV5-1 and TRBJ1-3, is KAGVTQTPRYLIKTRGQQVTLSCSPISGHRSVSWYQQTPGQGLQFLFEYFSETQRNKGNFPGRFSGRQFSNSRSEMNVSTLELGDSALYLCASSLTLSGDTIYFGEGSWLTVV.

The chain uses TRBV5-5 and TRBJ2-1; the match to TRBD1 covers 8 bases. This CDR3 is built from 16 residues. Trimming at V came to 2 bases and at J to 2 bases, leaving 6 bases not matched to a gene. Germline CDR1 and CDR2: SGHKS and YYEKEE (reference sequence). The DNA of the CDR3 is TGTGCCAGCAGCTTTGGAGGACAGGGTCCCTACAATGAGCAGTTCTTC. Translating it yields CASSFGGQGPYNEQFF.

This clone has only one observation. This sequence joins TRBV5-1 and TRBJ1-4; D is undetermined. Germline lookup yields CDR1 SGHRS and CDR2 YFSETQ. This CDR3 comprises 15 residues. V was trimmed by 0 bases and J by 3 bases, leaving 9 bases between them. The CDR3 DNA is TGCGCCAGCAGCTTGGCCGGGTTATCTAATGAAAAACTGTTTTTT. Residues: CASSLAGLSNEKLFF.